Listed here are 5 T cell receptor beta chains from one sample, sequenced in a study of human T cells and chemical hapten exposure. TCRdb fed the RACE reads into MiXCR, producing one record per CDR3 protein. This sample has more than 50,000 distinct CDR3 sequences; roughly 6.7% occur once, and the top ten carry 1.5% to 2%. Described time point: pre-sensitization, week 0. Stated treatment: therapeutic diphenylcyclopropenone sensitization with weekly scalp DPC. The sequencing here drew on whole blood, taken in connection with sensitization to the hapten diphenylcyclopropenone (DPC). Receptors originate from a woman aged 30 to 39 with alopecia areata. Some clones in this sample may be carry-over from other donors' samples.

This clonotype was observed a few times. The chain has TRBV10-2 and TRBJ1-4; 7 bases are a match to TRBD1. This CDR3 is built from 13 residues. V shed 7 bases and J 5 bases; nucleotides not matched to a gene: 4. From germline, CDR1 is WSHSY and CDR2 SAAADI. CDR3 region: CASTGTENEKLFF. The DNA for the CDR3 is TGCGCCAGCACCGGGACAGAGAATGAAAAACTGTTTTTT.

This clonotype was recorded at least ten times. The V call is TRBV29-1, the J call TRBJ1-1; 8 bases fit TRBD1. Germline CDR1 reads SQVTM; CDR2 reads ANQGSEA. The ends lost 6 bases at V and 2 bases at J; junction bases unmatched: 11. The CDR3 has 15 amino acids. Here the CDR3 DNA reads TGCAGCGTCGAGGGACAGGCGGGAGGTAACACTGAAGCTTTCTTT. The encoded protein is CSVEGQAGGNTEAFF.

This clonotype has ten or more counts. The chain carries TRBV6-1 and TRBJ1-3; no clear D. Germline V lookup: CDR1 MNHNS, CDR2 SASEGT. V was trimmed by 6 bases and J by 0 bases, leaving 24 bases between them. The CDR3 runs to 19 residues. This CDR3 reads CASRIADGRRMSSGNTIYF. CDR3 DNA sequence: TGTGCCAGCAGGATCGCCGACGGACGTCGGATGAGCTCTGGAAACACCATATATTTT.

This clonotype came up many times. The chain couples TRBV2 to TRBJ2-5, with TRBD2 as a possible D gene (5 bases). CDR3 length: 16 residues. CDR1 is SNHLY and CDR2 is FYNNEI in the germline V gene. V lost 7 bases and J lost 2, with 20 bases in between. The CDR3 sequence: CASTPPGAEQQETQYF. In nucleotides, the CDR3 is TGTGCCAGCACACCCCCTGGAGCGGAGCAACAAGAGACCCAGTACTTC.

This clonotype was seen at least ten times. The V gene is TRBV5-6, the J gene TRBJ1-5, with TRBD1 matching 10 bases. Germline-derived CDR1 and CDR2 are SGHDT and YYEEEE. The V and J ends lost 4 bases and 2 bases, in that order; junction bases with no gene match: 6. This CDR3 comprises 16 residues. The CDR3 sequence is CASSTRTGGGNQPQHF. CDR3 nucleotides: TGTGCCAGCAGCACACGGACAGGGGGGGGCAATCAGCCCCAGCATTTT.